Shown below are 15 T cell receptor beta chains from a single sample sequenced in a study of cytomegalovirus exposure and HLA in healthy donors. Use of 60 Vbeta and 13 Jbeta primers characterized the PCR. The assay was immunoSEQ multiplex PCR, and TCRdb's table has in-frame clones only and misses some. The sample consists of 80,000 to 100,000 clones, about 67% of them appearing once. Material for sequencing was PBMCs. Receptors were obtained from a woman younger than 30 in good health and CMV-seropositive.

The chain carries TRBV6-6 and TRBJ1-2; a weak D match, TRBD1 (6 bases). This CDR3 contains 14 residues. Germline V gene sequence: CDR1 MNHNY, CDR2 SVGAGI (reference sequence). V was clipped by 5 bases and J by 2 bases, with 12 bases between them. CDR3 sequence (DNA): TGTGCCAGCAGTCTTCTGACAGGAAACTATGGCTACACCTTC. This sequence encodes CASSLLTGNYGYTF.

Concerning this clone itself: Other DNA sequences in this specimen translate into the identical CDR3. The chain recombines TRBV7-2 with TRBJ2-5; possibly TRBD2 for D (6 bases). This CDR3 has 14 amino acids. V was pared by 5 bases and J by 2 bases, with 12 bases between. The V gene's germline CDR1 is SGHTA and CDR2 FQGNSA. CDR3 DNA sequence: TGTGCCAGCAGCCTAGGGACTTATCAAGAGACCCAGTACTTC. Translation: CASSLGTYQETQYF. Together with reference TRBV7-2 and TRBJ2-5, the CDR3 gives the full variable domain: GAGVSQSPSNKVTEKGKDVELRCDPISGHTALYWYRQSLGQGLEFLIYFQGNSAPDKSGLPSDRFSAERTGGSVSTLTIQRTQQEDSAVYLCASSLGTYQETQYFGPGTRLLVL.

This rearrangement joins TRBV5-6 to TRBJ1-2; D unclear. V lost 5 bases and J lost 2, with 16 bases in between. The CDR3 is 15 residues long. Germline V lookup: CDR1 SGHDT, CDR2 YYEEEE. CDR3 coding DNA: TGTGCCAGCAGGGTAACACAAGGAGCGAACTATGGCTACACCTTC. It yields the protein CASRVTQGANYGYTF.

The genes are TRBV4-3 and TRBJ2-7; tentatively, D is TRBD1 (5 bases). Per the germline V gene, CDR1 is LGHNA and CDR2 is YSLEER. Between the trimmed V and J ends, which lost 2 bases and 6 bases, there was a span of 11 bases. This CDR3 contains 13 residues. The CDR3 sequence: CASSQTQGSEQYF. For the CDR3, the DNA is TGCGCCAGCAGCCAAACCCAGGGAAGCGAGCAGTACTTC.

The chain has TRBV20-1 and TRBJ1-1, with D perhaps matching TRBD1 (6 bases). Germline CDR1 is DFQATT and CDR2 is SNEGSKA (reference sequence). This CDR3 comprises 11 residues. V gave up 3 bases and J gave up 9 bases, with 11 bases separating them. This CDR3 reads CSASEQGKAFF. CDR3 in DNA: TGCAGTGCTAGTGAGCAGGGGAAAGCTTTCTTT.

This clone was observed a few times. The genes are TRBV6-6 and TRBJ2-5, with no clear D. The DNA matches TRBJ2-7 better at its end, which makes the J call doubtful. The CDR3 runs 10 residues. Germline V lookup: CDR1 MNHNY, CDR2 SVGAGI (reference sequence). CDR3 region: CASSKYEQYF. Written as DNA, the CDR3 is TGTGCCAGCAGTAAGTACGAGCAGTACTTC.

The chain carries TRBV19 and TRBJ2-1, with D hard to call. This CDR3 is 13 amino acids long. Germline CDR1 and CDR2: LNHDA and SQIVND (reference sequence). V shed 5 bases and J shed 7 bases, with 12 bases lying between them. The CDR3 bases are TGTGCCAGTAGTCCCAGGTTGGGTAATGAGCAGTTCTTC. Protein product: CASSPRLGNEQFF.

The CDR3, as DNA: TGTGCCAGCAGCGTAATCGGTACAGCTTACCAAGAGACCCAGTACTTC. It codes for CASSVIGTAYQETQYF. This rearrangement joins TRBV9 to TRBJ2-5; D is undetermined. Looked up from germline, CDR1 is SGDLS and CDR2 is YYNGEE. V was clipped by 1 base and J by 0 bases, with 13 bases between them. This CDR3 contains 16 residues.

Only one count was recorded for this clone. V usage is TRBV5-6 and J usage is TRBJ2-5, with D perhaps matching TRBD2 (7 bases). Germline CDR1 and CDR2: SGHDT and YYEEEE. V gave up 4 bases and J gave up 4 bases, with 20 bases separating them. This CDR3 spans 16 amino acids. CDR3 residues: CASSPLGGQGRETQYF. The DNA for the CDR3 is TGTGCCAGCAGCCCTCTCGGGGGGCAAGGAAGAGAGACCCAGTACTTC. Full variable domain (remainder filled in from reference TRBV5-6 and TRBJ2-5): DAGVTQSPTHLIKTRGQQVTLRCSPKSGHDTVSWYQQALGQGPQFIFQYYEEEERQRGNFPDRFSGHQFPNYSSELNVNALLLGDSALYLCASSPLGGQGRETQYFGPGTRLLVL.

The gene calls are TRBV2 and TRBJ2-6; D unclear. Looked up from germline, CDR1 is SNHLY and CDR2 is FYNNEI. V lost 2 bases, J lost 0 bases, and 5 bases lay in between. The CDR3 consists of 15 residues. CDR3 nucleotides: TGTGCCAGCAGTGAAAGCATCTCTGGGGCCAACGTCCTGACTTTC. Amino acids: CASSESISGANVLTF.

J is TRBJ2-7 and V is TRBV11-2, with TRBD2 matching 10 bases. J gave up 4 bases and V 0 bases, and 9 bases lay outside the gene matches. CDR1 and CDR2 from the germline V gene are SGHAT and FQNNGV. This CDR3 spans 17 amino acids. In DNA, the CDR3 is TGTGCCAGCAGCTTAGATATGGGACTAGCGAATGGGTACGAGCAGTACTTC. Translating gives CASSLDMGLANGYEQYF. The full variable domain, in which reference TRBV11-2 and TRBJ2-7 provide the parts outside the CDR3, is EAGVAQSPRYKIIEKRQSVAFWCNPISGHATLYWYQQILGQGPKLLIQFQNNGVVDDSQLPKDRFSAERLKGVDSTLKIQPAKLEDSAVYLCASSLDMGLANGYEQYFGPGTRLTVT.

The chain employs TRBV7-3 and TRBJ2-1; 7 nucleotides line up with TRBD2. Germline V gene sequence: CDR1 SGHTA, CDR2 FQGTGA. The CDR3 covers 15 residues. Unmatched junction bases numbered 12, after V lost 5 bases and J lost 8 bases. In DNA, the CDR3 is TGTGCCAGCAGCCCCGGGCGGGGGAGGGCCGATGAGCAGTTCTTC. Translated, it gives CASSPGRGRADEQFF.

A few counts support this clone. CDR3 in DNA: TGCGCCAGCAGTAAAATCCCGCCCGGGACTTCCCCTTACAATGAGCAGTTCTTC. Protein sequence: CASSKIPPGTSPYNEQFF. The chain links TRBV4-1 to TRBJ2-1; TRBD2 might be the D (6 bases). Trimming stripped 6 bases from V and 4 bases from J, with 25 bases between. The CDR3 sequence is 18 residues long. Germline CDR1 MGHRA, CDR2 YSYEKL.

The chain combines TRBV6-1 with TRBJ2-7; 7 positions match TRBD1. Germline V CDR1 and CDR2: MNHNS, SASEGT. There are 13 residues in the CDR3. V trimming: 5 bases; J trimming: 5 bases; junction bases outside the gene matches: 6. CDR3 coding DNA: TGTGCCAGCAGTTCCGACAGGGACGACGAGCAGTACTTC. Amino acids: CASSSDRDDEQYF.

The genes are TRBV28 and TRBJ1-5; D not resolved. There are 14 residues in the CDR3. The germline V and J ends were trimmed by 11 bases and 4 bases, with 18 bases remaining between them. Germline values: CDR1 MDHEN, CDR2 SYDVKM. The CDR3 bases are TGTGCCTCCACCCCGCAGAGGCCAAATCAGCCCCAGCATTTT. Translation gives CASTPQRPNQPQHF.